The T cell receptor (beta chain) described here comes from a study of blood T cells in healthy people across ages. A J-beta primer mix and a sample-barcoded 5' primer were used in a second PCR of roughly 7 to 12 cycles. TCRdb analysed the 5' RACE reads with MiXCR anew, one entry per CDR3 protein. The sample lists hundreds of thousands of distinct CDR3 sequences, 40% to 45% occurring once. Trimming cost V 0 bases and J 8 bases; bases outside gene matches: 7. Germline V gene sequence: CDR1 LNHNV, CDR2 YYDKDF (reference sequence). This CDR3 has 15 residues. The table lists this clonotype with a few counts.

The sample comprised blood. This receptor was taken from a man at least 80 years old in good health. The gene calls are TRBV15 and TRBJ2-1; 7 nucleotides line up with TRBD1. CDR3 bases: TGTGCCACCAGCAGAGATTATGGGACAGCTGATGAGCAGTTCTTC. Amino acid sequence: CATSRDYGTADEQFF.